Shown below are 31 T cell receptor beta chains from a single sample sequenced in a study of cytomegalovirus exposure and HLA in healthy donors (dated by TCRdb to about 2017). Library prep was done by the immunoSEQ multiplex PCR assay. For the multiplex PCR, a mixture combining 60 forward primers for TCR Vbeta segments and 13 reverse primers for TCR Jbeta segments was used. TCRdb limited this immuneACCESS table to in-frame rearrangements with V and J called. A share of clones is missing; checked studies link under half to unresolved V genes, and the rest is unexplained. The sample profile shows more than 85,000 clones; approximately 83% of them were found once. The top ten hold 1.5% to 2% of the sample. Material for sequencing was PBMCs. These receptors were obtained from a man aged 40-55 years in good health and CMV-seronegative.

There are a few counts of this clone. CDR3 sequence reads: CASSVRVRLVDEQFF. Here the CDR3 DNA reads TGTGCCAGCAGCGTCAGGGTAAGGCTCGTTGATGAGCAGTTCTTC. The chain uses TRBV7-2 and TRBJ2-1; D possibly corresponds to TRBD1 (5 bases). The length of the CDR3 is 15 residues. CDR1 SGHTA and CDR2 FQGNSA come from the germline V gene. V was trimmed by 5 bases and J by 8 bases, leaving 19 bases between them. Full variable domain (missing parts from reference TRBV7-2 and TRBJ2-1): GAGVSQSPSNKVTEKGKDVELRCDPISGHTALYWYRQSLGQGLEFLIYFQGNSAPDKSGLPSDRFSAERTGGSVSTLTIQRTQQEDSAVYLCASSVRVRLVDEQFFGPGTRLTVL.

This clone turned up a few times. The chain joins TRBV15 to TRBJ1-3; D possibly corresponds to TRBD1 (5 bases). The CDR3 length is 15 residues. Germline assignment: CDR1 LNHNV and CDR2 YYDKDF (reference sequence). The ends were cut back, 0 bases at V and 2 bases at J, with 8 bases in the middle. This CDR3 is CATSRDAGAGNTIYF. The CDR3 bases are TGTGCCACCAGCAGAGATGCGGGGGCTGGAAACACCATATATTTT.

The chain links TRBV30 to TRBJ2-1; TRBD1 aligns across 8 bases. V shed 2 bases and J 14 bases; nucleotides not matched to a gene: 11. This CDR3 region has 13 residues. CDR1 is GTSNPN and CDR2 is SVGIG in the germline V gene (reference sequence). CDR3 nucleotide sequence: TGTGCCTGGAGTCTCACGACAGGGGCGGTCGAGTTCTTC. It is translated as CAWSLTTGAVEFF.

This clone was recorded once. The chain carries TRBV7-7 and TRBJ2-5, with D uncertain. The CDR3 has 13 amino acids. V dropped 5 bases and J dropped 2 bases, with 9 bases sitting between them. Germline values: CDR1 SSHAT, CDR2 FNYEAQ (reference sequence). CDR3 amino acids: CASSVQAQETQYF. The CDR3 DNA is TGTGCCAGCAGCGTGCAGGCACAAGAGACCCAGTACTTC.

The chain uses TRBV28 and TRBJ1-4; 8 nucleotides line up with TRBD1. After removal of 7 bases from V and 10 bases from J, the junction contained 11 bases not matched to a gene. There are 14 residues in the CDR3. Germline CDR1 is MDHEN and CDR2 is SYDVKM. The CDR3 reads CASNPQGDHRKLFF. Written as DNA, the CDR3 is TGTGCCAGCAACCCACAGGGGGACCACCGAAAACTGTTTTTT.

This clone appeared a single time. The rearrangement links TRBV6-6 to TRBJ2-7; 9 bases align to TRBD1. Trimming at V came to 7 bases and at J to 1 base, leaving 8 bases not matched to a gene. Germline V lookup: CDR1 MNHNY, CDR2 SVGAGI (reference sequence). The CDR3 covers 15 residues. The CDR3 DNA follows: TGTGCCAGCATTGACGGGGGGACAGGGTCCTACGAGCAGTACTTC. Translated: CASIDGGTGSYEQYF.

The chain uses TRBV5-4 and TRBJ2-2; 10 bases line up with TRBD1. The V and J ends lost 3 bases and 8 bases, in that order; junction bases with no gene match: 7. CDR3 length: 15 amino acids. Germline V gene data show CDR1 as SGHNT and CDR2 as YYREEE (reference sequence). The CDR3 loop reads CASSSGQGVRGELFF. The DNA of the CDR3 is TGTGCCAGCAGCTCCGGACAGGGGGTACGTGGGGAGCTGTTTTTT. The whole variable domain, filled in from reference TRBV5-4 and TRBJ2-2, reads ETGVTQSPTHLIKTRGQQVTLRCSSQSGHNTVSWYQQALGQGPQFIFQYYREEENGRGNFPPRFSGLQFPNYSSELNVNALELDDSALYLCASSSGQGVRGELFFGEGSRLTVL.

The gene calls are TRBV29-1 and TRBJ2-4; D call uncertain. The CDR3 has 11 amino acids. V was shortened by 3 bases and J by 5 bases, with 5 bases between the two germline ends. Looked up from germline, CDR1 is SQVTM and CDR2 is ANQGSEA. DNA for the CDR3: TGCAGCGTTGAGGTAGAAAACATTCAGTACTTC. This encodes CSVEVENIQYF.

The chain employs TRBV28 and TRBJ2-3; 7 bases fit TRBD1. Germline CDR1 and CDR2: MDHEN and SYDVKM. The V segment lost 7 bases and the J segment 2 bases; nucleotides outside the gene matches: 12. This CDR3 has 16 residues. CDR3 amino acids: CASTTRGSGPTDTQYF. The CDR3 DNA reads TGTGCCAGCACGACCAGGGGGAGCGGCCCCACAGATACGCAGTATTTT.

This clone was seen once. The chain has TRBV6-1 and TRBJ2-4, with 9 bases aligning to TRBD1. Trimming at V came to 4 bases and at J to 4 bases, leaving 11 bases not matched to a gene. The CDR3 length is 17 residues. CDR1 is MNHNS and CDR2 is SASEGT in the germline V gene. DNA for the CDR3: TGTGCCAGCAGTGGAGAGTCGGGACAGGGCACGAAAAACATTCAGTACTTC. Its protein is CASSGESGQGTKNIQYF.

The V gene is TRBV28, the J gene TRBJ2-5; 8 bases map to TRBD2. J lost 4 bases, V lost 5 bases, and 21 bases had no gene match. The CDR3 runs to 19 residues. Germline CDR1 and CDR2: MDHEN and SYDVKM. CDR3 loop: CASSLPRGGEVQERETQYF. Here the CDR3 DNA reads TGTGCCAGCAGTCTTCCCCGGGGGGGCGAGGTCCAAGAGAGAGAGACCCAGTACTTC.

This clone has just one count. V and J are TRBV28 and TRBJ2-5; D call uncertain. CDR3 length: 11 amino acids. Trimming removed 3 bases from V and 5 bases from J, with 4 bases in between. Germline CDR1 reads MDHEN; CDR2 reads SYDVKM. The CDR3 DNA sequence: TGTGCCAGCAGTTTTAGTGAGACCCAGTACTTC. Amino acid sequence: CASSFSETQYF.

This clone has just a few counts. The chain links TRBV6-1 to TRBJ1-2, with 8 bases that match TRBD1. In germline, CDR1 is MNHNS, CDR2 SASEGT. J was trimmed by 8 bases and V by 10 bases; bases with no gene match: 9. The CDR3 is made up of 12 amino acids. For the CDR3, the DNA is TGTGCCATGAAATTGCCAGGGGGCGGCTACACCTTC. Residues: CAMKLPGGGYTF.

The J gene is TRBJ1-6, the V gene TRBV28, with TRBD1 matching over 7 bases. The CDR3 consists of 15 residues. From germline, CDR1 is MDHEN and CDR2 SYDVKM. Trimming at V came to 6 bases and at J to 9 bases, leaving 11 bases not matched to a gene. The DNA of the CDR3 is TGTGCCAGCAGCCCGGCGACAGGGTGGACTTCACCCCTCCACTTT. Translating it yields CASSPATGWTSPLHF.

This chain connects TRBV9 to TRBJ2-7; the match to TRBD1 covers 7 bases. The CDR3 spans 15 residues. Germline CDR1 SGDLS, CDR2 YYNGEE. After removal of 5 bases from V and 0 bases from J, the junction contained 8 bases not matched to a gene. DNA for the CDR3: TGTGCCAGCAGGGTGGCCAGGGGGAGCTCCTACGAGCAGTACTTC. Translated: CASRVARGSSYEQYF.

This clone was recorded only once. The V call is TRBV18, the J call TRBJ2-7; maybe TRBD1 (5 bases). CDR1 KGHSH and CDR2 LQKENI come from the germline V gene. The CDR3 loop spans 17 amino acids. V was cut by 4 bases and J by 6 bases, with 25 bases left in between. Here the CDR3 reads CASSQVVSSFGRGEQYF. In nucleotides, the CDR3 is TGTGCCAGCTCACAGGTAGTGTCATCGTTTGGTAGGGGCGAGCAGTACTTC.

CDR3 nucleotides: TGTGCCAGTAGCCCTATCCCCCCCCTGACAGGGACTGAAGCTTTCTTT. Its translation is CASSPIPPLTGTEAFF. The rearrangement joins TRBV19 to TRBJ1-1; 7 bases map to TRBD1. J lost 5 bases, V lost 6 bases, and 15 bases had no gene match. The CDR3 length is 16 residues. Germline CDR1 reads LNHDA; CDR2 reads SQIVND (reference sequence).

The chain joins TRBV20-1 to TRBJ2-3; tentatively, D is TRBD2 (6 bases). The germline V gene encodes CDR1 DFQATT and CDR2 SNEGSKA (reference sequence). This CDR3 has 10 amino acids. Trimming removed 5 bases from V and 11 bases from J, with 11 bases in between. As DNA, the CDR3 is TGCAGTGCTCCCCGCGGGGAGCAGTATTTT. Translation: CSAPRGEQYF.

J is TRBJ1-1 and V is TRBV7-9; 7 positions match TRBD1. The length of the CDR3 is 16 residues. Germline CDR1 is SEHNR and CDR2 is FQNEAQ (reference sequence). J lost 5 bases, V lost 2 bases, and 11 bases had no gene match. This CDR3 is CASSLPLTGETTEAFF. DNA for the CDR3: TGTGCCAGCAGCTTACCCCTAACAGGGGAAACAACTGAAGCTTTCTTT.

The chain carries TRBV7-2 and TRBJ2-1; 8 bases align to TRBD2. The CDR3 is 13 residues long. V shed 7 bases, J shed 4 bases, and the junction held 3 bases outside the gene matches. The germline V gene encodes CDR1 SGHTA and CDR2 FQGNSA. The DNA for the CDR3 is TGTGCCAGCACCACTAGCGGATACAATGAGCAGTTCTTC. Translation: CASTTSGYNEQFF.

The chain joins TRBV5-1 to TRBJ2-1, with D tentatively TRBD2 (5 bases). Per the germline V gene, CDR1 is SGHRS and CDR2 is YFSETQ. This CDR3 contains 14 residues. Between the trimmed V and J ends, which lost 4 bases and 5 bases, there was a span of 13 bases. The DNA for the CDR3 is TGCGCCAGCAGCAGGAGGCCGGTCGACAATGAGCAGTTCTTC. The encoded protein is CASSRRPVDNEQFF.

The rearrangement joins TRBV28 to TRBJ2-7, with D perhaps TRBD2 (5 bases). Germline CDR1 and CDR2: MDHEN and SYDVKM. This CDR3 comprises 12 residues. Between the trimmed V and J ends, which lost 6 bases and 4 bases, there was a span of 10 bases. This chain's CDR3 is CASSVPGYEQYF. In DNA form, the CDR3 reads TGTGCCAGCAGCGTTCCGGGGTACGAGCAGTACTTC. Full variable domain (outside the CDR3, taken from reference TRBV28 and TRBJ2-7): DVKVTQSSRYLVKRTGEKVFLECVQDMDHENMFWYRQDPGLGLRLIYFSYDVKMKEKGDIPEGYSVSREKKERFSLILESASTNQTSMYLCASSVPGYEQYFGPGTRLTVT.

The V call is TRBV6-1, the J call TRBJ2-7, with D unresolved. Trimming took off 1 base at V and 3 bases at J, with 10 bases between the two ends. The CDR3 has 14 amino acids. Germline assignment: CDR1 MNHNS and CDR2 SASEGT. CDR3 sequence (DNA): TGTGCCAGCAGTGAAGGTCCCAGAATCTACGAGCAGTACTTC. It translates to CASSEGPRIYEQYF.

V gene TRBV18 combines with J gene TRBJ2-1, with TRBD2 matching over 13 bases. The trim removed 5 bases at V and 5 bases at J, leaving 3 bases unmatched. The CDR3 runs to 15 residues. Germline V gene data show CDR1 as KGHSH and CDR2 as LQKENI. The CDR3 reads CASSMGLAGNNEQFF. The CDR3 bases are TGTGCCAGCTCAATGGGACTAGCGGGGAACAATGAGCAGTTCTTC.

This chain uses TRBV9 with TRBJ1-1; D is perhaps TRBD1 (5 bases). V shed 0 bases and J shed 4 bases, with 13 bases lying between them. The CDR3 totals 15 residues. Germline CDR1 and CDR2: SGDLS and YYNGEE. CDR3 DNA sequence: TGTGCCAGCAGCGTAGGTTGGGGCTTGGGCACTGAAGCTTTCTTT. Its protein product is CASSVGWGLGTEAFF.

The rearrangement links TRBV10-3 to TRBJ1-5; D ambiguous. Germline V gene sequence: CDR1 ENHRY, CDR2 SYGVKD. This CDR3 contains 15 residues. Trimming stripped 0 bases from V and 11 bases from J, with 17 bases between. DNA of the CDR3: TGTGCCATCAGTGAGTCACGGGCGGGTCCCTGGACCCAGCATTTT. Translated, it gives CAISESRAGPWTQHF.

CDR3 amino acids: CAWSTPGQGRQPQHF. As DNA, the CDR3 is TGTGCCTGGAGTACCCCAGGACAGGGAAGGCAGCCCCAGCATTTT. V usage is TRBV30 and J usage is TRBJ1-5; 8 nucleotides agree with TRBD1. Germline CDR1 and CDR2: GTSNPN and SVGIG (reference sequence). The CDR3 has 15 residues. V shed 2 bases, J shed 7 bases, and the junction held 10 bases outside the gene matches.

The chain is built from TRBV18 and TRBJ1-6, with no clear D. This CDR3 is built from 15 residues. Germline assignment: CDR1 KGHSH and CDR2 LQKENI. Trimming shortened V by 2 bases and J by 6 bases, and 11 bases separated the two germline ends. The CDR3 region has the DNA TGTGCCAGCTCACCAAGCCGGGAAGCTAATTCACCCCTCCACTTT. Translation gives CASSPSREANSPLHF.

This clone was seen only a few times. J is TRBJ2-7 and V is TRBV28; 7 bases agree with TRBD1. This CDR3 comprises 16 residues. The V gene end was trimmed by 3 bases and the J gene end by 3 bases; junction bases not matched to a gene: 11. CDR1 and CDR2 from the germline V gene are MDHEN and SYDVKM. Here the CDR3 DNA reads TGTGCCAGCAGTTTGCCAACCGACAGGGTCAACTACGAGCAGTACTTC. Its protein is CASSLPTDRVNYEQYF.

This clone was found once. The chain is built from TRBV15 and TRBJ1-5, with a possible D match to TRBD1 (5 bases). CDR1 and CDR2 from the germline V gene are LNHNV and YYDKDF (reference sequence). The V end lost 5 bases, the J end lost 6 bases, and 20 bases lay between the germline ends. The CDR3 extends over 16 amino acids. CDR3 coding DNA: TGTGCCACCAGCCCTTCGGGGGGGAAAGGTATTCAGCCCCAGCATTTT. The encoded protein is CATSPSGGKGIQPQHF. The full variable domain, rest sourced from reference TRBV15 and TRBJ1-5, is DAMVIQNPRYQVTQFGKPVTLSCSQTLNHNVMYWYQQKSSQAPKLLFHYYDKDFNNEADTPDNFQSRRPNTSFCFLDIRSPGLGDTAMYLCATSPSGGKGIQPQHFGDGTRLSIL.

The gene calls are TRBV5-4 and TRBJ2-2; D is uncertain. There are 13 residues in the CDR3. Germline V gives CDR1 SGHNT, CDR2 YYREEE (reference sequence). V gave up 0 bases and J gave up 4 bases, with 4 bases separating them. The CDR3 is CASSLDSTGELFF. For the CDR3, the DNA is TGTGCCAGCAGCTTGGACAGCACCGGGGAGCTGTTTTTT.